This T cell receptor (beta chain) was captured by sequencing in a study of cytomegalovirus exposure and HLA in healthy donors (TCRdb year 2017). Study-wide context: According to an earlier analysis of 587 of the donors, 200 million or so T cells yielded roughly 100 million unique TCR beta sequences and around 280 Gb of sequence data. An early release that covered about 600 HLA-typed donors contained around 330 gigabases of sequencing data and 65 million to 100 million unique TCR sequences. Of the roughly 400 genotyped donors, about 80% fell in the genetic ancestry cluster associated with self-reported Caucasian donors. The aim of the study was to test whether cataloging public T cell receptors could identify signatures of past pathogen exposure. The study profiled the T cell repertoires of under 850 subjects by immunosequencing and related them to cytomegalovirus serostatus. In addition to the first cohort of hundreds of subjects, a separate validation cohort of approximately 120 different subjects was used. To predict cytomegalovirus infection status, the study combined high-throughput TCR immunosequencing, statistical association of individual TCRs with disease status, and machine learning. A later analysis re-examined previously published TCR beta repertoires from more than 650 donors and added high-resolution HLA genotyping to investigate patterns of TCR occurrence. Rather than using new phenotypic data, the later analysis identified candidate immune exposures from TCR beta sequences and from how often those sequences occurred across donors. In an earlier analysis of a few hundred of the donors, high-throughput TCR beta sequencing was used to judge whether each TCR beta V gene segment behaved as functional or pseudogenic. Donor age, sex, ethnicity and CMV serostatus were compiled alongside the repertoire data. A later genetic analysis took genome-wide SNP genotypes for about three fifths of the 666 donors and used that subset as a discovery cohort. Every discovery cohort repertoire had been produced on one sequencing platform. HLA typing included class I and class II loci at four-digit resolution. Typing coverage varied by locus: roughly 629-630 donors for A, B, C, DRB1 and DQB1; under 550 for DQA1; around 570 for DPA1; 450 to 480 for DPB1. About five DR-DQ haplotypes were handled as single units for association and clustering because linkage in the cohort was strong. Among 398 genotyped donors of the cohort, an average of 235,054 unique TCR beta nucleotide sequences were sequenced per donor, around 18% of them non-productive. Points the paper makes about the study in general: A cluster of highly shared sequence variants was judged likely to represent a technical artifact of the sequencing pipeline. According to a later genetic analysis, donors in an Asian-associated ancestry cluster had fewer N-insertions in productive TCRs than the approximately 630-donor mean. The 87-base-pair reads could not distinguish some IMGT-functional V segments, including TRBV6-2 and TRBV6-3, so those segments were excluded. Presence/absence analyses assumed roughly uniform sequencing depth across donors, an assumption that may not hold. A further reported finding was that TCR beta sequences accurately predicted the HLA-A and HLA-B alleles for most subjects in the first cohort. Only TCR beta chains were sequenced in this cohort, and the absence of alpha or paired-chain data limited detectable features. It was suggested by the authors that the approach could potentially be generalized to other disease states and immunological phenotypes. When HLA alleles, especially DR and DQ, strongly co-occurred, TCR associations were difficult to assign to individual alleles. In a later analysis, about 17,000 TCR beta sequences were associated with specific HLA alleles at a false discovery rate of 0.05. Correlated functional status among segregating V segments might be attributable to linkage disequilibrium, but an unknown experimental factor could not be ruled out. The only immune exposure information available for the cohort was CMV serostatus. Because counts were too low, approximately 15 rarely observed V segments, including chromosome 9 orphons, were excluded from the earlier analysis of some 590 of the donors. Because HLA typing was missing for some donors at each locus, association tests included only the typed subset. A later analysis reported that several top co-occurrence clusters appeared linked to parvovirus B19, influenza, CMV and Epstein-Barr virus. Broadly in line with IMGT annotations, most TCR beta V segments showed up in productive rearrangements about 87% or about 30% of the time in an earlier analysis of about 500 of the donors. In a later analysis, most CMV-associated TCR beta chains were found to appear HLA-restricted, with HLA associations seemingly driven largely by CMV exposure. V-gene and J-gene trimming of TCR beta chains was associated with a missense DCLRE1C variant in a later genetic analysis, and the association was replicated in an independent cohort. The study gave a list of 150 to 200 TCR beta chains associated with cytomegalovirus. The classifier was reported to diagnose cytomegalovirus status with high specificity and sensitivity in both the original cohort and the validation cohort. Most TCR sequences were seen in very few donors, while some public TCRs were found in many individuals. Compared with equally common non-associated chains, HLA-associated TCR beta chains in a later analysis were more clonally expanded and had lower generation probabilities. A few of the identified cytomegalovirus-associated TCR beta chains were confirmed in vitro to be specific for cytomegalovirus antigens. In a later analysis, TCR association rates were found to vary across HLA loci, with the most associated TCRs seen for DRB1 alleles and the fewest for HLA-C alleles.

Libraries were prepared through the immunoSEQ multiplex PCR assay. For the multiplex PCR, a mixture combining 60 forward primers for TCR Vbeta segments and 13 reverse primers for TCR Jbeta segments was used. The CDR3 region of rearranged TCR beta genes was amplified from genomic DNA by a multiplex PCR assay. Amplified TCR beta libraries were sequenced as 87-base-pair reads on the Illumina HiSeq System. The original pipeline was this. A later analysis counted 75 million to 100 million unique TCR beta chains across the 666 repertoires, and about 10 million of these chains were shared by at least two donors. Raw reads were error-corrected and collapsed into unique sequences by a nearest-neighbor algorithm in which closely related sequences were merged to remove PCR and sequencing errors. To assign V, D and J gene segments, CDR3 sequences were aligned to IMGT reference sequences. For a sequence to be retained, a match of at least six nucleotides to both a V gene segment and a J gene segment was required. A rearrangement counted as productive if the CDR3 had no stop codons and remained in frame with V and J, and every other rearrangement counted as non-productive. Following IMGT convention, CDR3 was defined as the stretch from the second conserved V-encoded cysteine up to the conserved J-encoded phenylalanine. The earlier analysis of a few hundred of the donors excluded sequences that lacked an unambiguous match to a single V gene segment. In an earlier analysis of approximately 500 of the donors, a V segment was called functional when productive rearrangements were above 56.7%, and segregating when the standard deviation between donors exceeded 5%. A statistical classification framework was developed to diagnose cytomegalovirus status using the catalog of TCR beta chain sequences. V and J gene assignment, in a later analysis, came from comparing TCR nucleotide sequences with IMGT/GENE-DB human TR gene sequences. Using the TCRdist pipeline, a later analysis assigned CDR3 sequences along with most-parsimonious VDJ recombination scenarios. In a later analysis, each TCR beta chain was defined by its CDR3 amino acid sequence together with its V-gene family, and reads lacking a unique V-gene family were excluded. As a way to deal with suspected cross-contamination and a sequencing artifact, a later analysis dropped over 550 nucleotide sequences that were highly shared and had low generation probability. A later analysis calculated a clonal expansion index for each public chain from normalized within-repertoire ranks of inferred template counts. A later analysis computed generation probabilities with a VDJ recombination model fitted to out-of-frame rearrangements, and checked the results against IGoR. In a later analysis, TCR-TCR, TCR-HLA and TCR-CMV co-occurrence was scored with hypergeometric tests, and a repertoire-size bias correction was applied to TCR pairs. In a later analysis, false discovery rates were estimated by permuting HLA or CMV assignments 20 times. In a later analysis, co-occurring TCRs were grouped with DBSCAN, and TCRdist sequence similarity was added when clustering was performed within HLA-allele-positive subsets. For co-occurrence clustering, repertoires with fewer than 30,000 or more than 120,000 public chains were excluded, along with about five repertoires with anomalous nucleotide sharing. TCRdb holds this immuneACCESS table with in-frame rearrangements only. Some clones are missing; in checked studies, unresolved V genes explain under half, and the rest has no known cause. V, J and clone size reflect that table, while D and trimming were determined from the DNA. In this sample the table shows approximately 250,000 clones, about three quarters of which occur a single time. The ten largest clonotypes hold 0.47% of the sample.

Taken from cysteine to phenylalanine, the CDR3 has 14 residues. The entry retains the CDR3 DNA only, 42 bases that are in frame from base 1. At the junction V is shortened by 3 bases and J by 3 bases; bases outside the gene matches: 4. The CDR1 and CDR2 encoded by the germline V gene are KGHSH and LQKENI. The cohort was made up of hundreds of healthy bone marrow donors. All cohort members were sampled while nominally healthy, although unrecorded immune exposures were likely present. The donor was CMV seronegative and belonged to the group of under 400 seronegative cohort members. A peripheral blood sample was provided by each donor, and peripheral blood mononuclear cells were used for TCR beta sequencing. Genomic DNA was extracted from the blood cell samples with the Qiagen DNeasy Blood Extraction Kit. As concerns this clone: The target of this receptor is not known. Per-base quality was not reported, and no clone a single base away is much larger than it. Other DNA variants within this sample encode the same CDR3.

The TCR comes from a boy younger than 18 in good health and CMV-seronegative. Sequencing was done on a sample of PBMCs. This sequence uses TRBV18 and TRBJ1-1; TRBD1 agrees with 7 junctional bases. The bases read TGTGCCAGCTCACCGCCAGGGGGATACACTGAAGCTTTCTTT. This sequence encodes CASSPPGGYTEAFF. With the rest looked up from the reference TRBV18 and TRBJ1-1 genes rather than sequenced, the full variable domain is NAGVMQNPRHLVRRRGQEARLRCSPMKGHSHVYWYRQLPEEGLKFMVYLQKENIIDESGMPKERFSAEFPKEGPSILRIQQVVRGDSAAYFCASSPPGGYTEAFFGQGTRLTVV.